Listed below are T cell receptor beta chains from one sample, sequenced in a study of shared clonotypes between healthy human individuals. TCRdb's table, derived via immunoSEQ multiplex PCR, lists solely in-frame clones and lacks some. The sample lists over a million clones; more than 75% were seen once. Sequencing input: memory CD4+ T cells from PBMCs. These receptors came from a young man in good health. Some clones in this sample may be carry-over from other donors' samples. The CDR3 runs from the conserved cysteine through the conserved F or W. Fields, in order: CDR3 protein, CDR3 DNA, V gene, clone size, D gene, J gene. D genes are given only for firm matches. The listing skips clone size in some rows; elsewhere it reads once, few, many or a size class.

CAWSRDSFGNTIYF | TGTGCCTGGAGTAGGGACAGCTTTGGAAACACCATATATTTT | TRBV30 | - | TRBD1 | TRBJ1-3
CASSYGGRVTDTQYF | TGTGCCAGCAGTTATGGGGGGAGGGTCACAGATACGCAGTATTTT | TRBV6-6 | - | TRBD2 | TRBJ2-3
CASIPGGIDEQYF | TGTGCCAGCATCCCAGGGGGTATAGACGAGCAGTACTTC | TRBV28 | - | TRBD1 | TRBJ2-7
CASSYWGGSSTDTQYF | TGTGCCAGCAGTTACTGGGGGGGGTCTAGCACAGATACGCAGTATTTT | TRBV6-5 | few | TRBD2 | TRBJ2-3
CASSKASGKVGNEQFF | TGTGCCAGTAGTAAGGCTAGCGGGAAGGTTGGCAATGAGCAGTTCTTC | TRBV19 | - | TRBD2 | TRBJ2-1
CSAQGLAGGPSTDTQYF | TGCAGCGCACAGGGACTAGCGGGAGGGCCAAGCACAGATACGCAGTATTTT | TRBV29-1 | - | TRBD2 | TRBJ2-3
CASRPGQGYGGNTIYF | TGTGCCAGCAGACCGGGACAGGGGTACGGGGGAAACACCATATATTTT | TRBV2 | - | TRBD1 | TRBJ1-3
CASSSNKPGQGGTEAFF | TGTGCCAGCAGCTCCAATAAGCCGGGACAAGGGGGGACTGAAGCTTTCTTT | TRBV7-6 | - | - | TRBJ1-1
CASSPPSGRALGQEQFF | TGTGCCAGCAGCCCCCCTAGCGGGAGGGCCCTCGGTCAGGAGCAGTTCTTC | TRBV7-9 | - | TRBD2 | TRBJ2-1
CASGWGQGPGTDTQYF | TGTGCTAGTGGTTGGGGCCAGGGCCCAGGCACAGATACGCAGTATTTT | TRBV12-5 | - | - | TRBJ2-3
CASSPGTSGKETQYF | TGTGCCAGCAGTCCCGGGACTAGCGGGAAAGAGACCCAGTACTTC | TRBV6-5 | - | TRBD2 | TRBJ2-5
CASSAGQGLGHYEQYF | TGCGCCAGCAGCGCGGGACAGGGATTGGGGCACTACGAGCAGTACTTC | TRBV5-1 | - | TRBD1 | TRBJ2-7
CASSLYGWASGANVLTF | TGTGCCAGCAGTTTATATGGCTGGGCCTCTGGGGCCAACGTCCTGACTTTC | TRBV28 | - | - | TRBJ2-6
CASSRFGQTLSSQPQHF | TGTGCCAGCAGCCGTTTTGGACAGACCCTAAGTTCCCAGCCCCAGCATTTT | TRBV5-6 | - | - | TRBJ1-5
CAANGGRTLDQPQHF | TGTGCCGCCAACGGGGGGAGGACCCTCGATCAGCCCCAGCATTTT | TRBV10-3 | - | - | TRBJ1-5
CATSRDRQGLVGGYTF | TGTGCCACCAGCAGAGATCGACAGGGGTTAGTTGGGGGCTACACCTTC | TRBV15 | - | TRBD1 | TRBJ1-2
CASSTRGNYEQYF | TGTGCCAGCAGCACCAGGGGGAACTACGAGCAGTACTTC | TRBV7-2 | once | TRBD1 | TRBJ2-7
CASSQEMGRNTIYF | TGCGCCAGCAGCCAAGAAATGGGGAGGAACACCATATATTTT | TRBV4-3 | - | - | TRBJ1-3
CASTTPVGVRQFF | TGTGCCAGCACTACCCCTGTGGGGGTGAGGCAGTTCTTC | TRBV28 | - | - | TRBJ2-1
CASSLAGVDSTYGYTF | TGCGCCAGCAGCTTGGCTGGGGTGGACAGTACATATGGCTACACCTTC | TRBV5-1 | - | - | TRBJ1-2
CASSGDSPRANQPQHF | TGTGCCAGCAGTGGAGACAGCCCGCGAGCAAATCAGCCCCAGCATTTT | TRBV2 | - | - | TRBJ1-5
CASSLVAKETQYF | TGTGCCAGCAGCTTAGTGGCCAAAGAGACCCAGTACTTC | TRBV11-3 | - | - | TRBJ2-5
CASSRSLDEKLFF | TGTGCCAGCAGTCGGTCACTTGATGAAAAACTGTTTTTT | TRBV5-4 | - | - | TRBJ1-4
CASSLGGIMNTEAFF | TGTGCCAGCAGTTTAGGCGGCATCATGAACACTGAAGCTTTCTTT | TRBV28 | - | - | TRBJ1-1
CASIADRANQPQHF | TGTGCCAGCATCGCTGACAGGGCCAATCAGCCCCAGCATTTT | TRBV2 | - | TRBD1 | TRBJ1-5
CASTDTLGTSGEQYF | TGTGCCAGCACCGACACTCTCGGGACTAGTGGTGAGCAGTACTTC | TRBV5-4 | - | TRBD2 | TRBJ2-7
CSVRDREEANEQFF | TGCAGCGTTCGAGACAGGGAGGAAGCAAATGAGCAGTTCTTC | TRBV29-1 | - | - | TRBJ2-1
CAISESRLRKNTEAFF | TGTGCCATCAGTGAGTCAAGGTTACGGAAGAACACTGAAGCTTTCTTT | TRBV10-3 | - | - | TRBJ1-1
CASSIQQGQGYTF | TGCGCCAGCAGCATACAACAGGGGCAGGGCTACACCTTC | TRBV5-1 | - | TRBD1 | TRBJ1-2
CASSGGLPNTEAFF | TGTGCCAGCAGTGGGGGACTCCCGAACACTGAAGCTTTCTTT | TRBV28 | once | - | TRBJ1-1
CASSVASGNSYNEQFF | TGTGCCAGCAGCGTGGCTAGCGGGAACTCCTACAATGAGCAGTTCTTC | TRBV9 | - | TRBD2 | TRBJ2-1
CASSQASSSGRNTGELFF | TGCGCCAGCAGCCAAGCCTCCTCTAGCGGGAGGAACACCGGGGAGCTGTTTTTT | TRBV4-3 | - | TRBD2 | TRBJ2-2
CASGVDSGNTIYF | TGTGCCAGCGGAGTCGACTCTGGAAACACCATATATTTT | TRBV6-1 | - | - | TRBJ1-3
CASSPTGSTDTQYF | TGTGCCAGCTCTCCCACAGGGAGCACAGATACGCAGTATTTT | TRBV18 | once | - | TRBJ2-3
CASSPGGSLYEQYF | TGCGCCAGCAGCCCCGGGGGTTCCCTCTACGAGCAGTACTTC | TRBV4-3 | - | - | TRBJ2-7
CASSPSRSTDTIYF | TGTGCCAGCAGCCCCTCAAGGTCGACGGACACCATATATTTT | TRBV11-1 | - | - | TRBJ1-3
CASRASGIYEQFF | TGTGCCAGCAGGGCTAGCGGGATTTATGAGCAGTTCTTC | TRBV5-8 | - | TRBD2 | TRBJ2-1
CASSPRTRDTQYF | TGCGCCAGCAGCCCCAGGACTAGAGATACGCAGTATTTT | TRBV4-3 | - | TRBD2 | TRBJ2-3
CASRRQDLSGEQYF | TGTGCCAGCAGACGACAGGACTTGTCTGGTGAGCAGTACTTC | TRBV27 | - | - | TRBJ2-7
CASSLVAGTGVISQPQHF | TGTGCCAGCAGCTTAGTAGCAGGGACAGGGGTGATCAGCCAGCCCCAGCATTTT | TRBV7-8 | once | TRBD1 | TRBJ1-5
CASSTSPGSPYNEQFF | TGTGCCAGTAGTACGTCTCCCGGGTCCCCCTACAATGAGCAGTTCTTC | TRBV19 | - | - | TRBJ2-1
CASSYAGTSGSYEQYF | TGCGCCAGCAGCTATGCCGGGACTAGCGGATCCTACGAGCAGTACTTC | TRBV5-1 | - | TRBD2 | TRBJ2-7
CASMEVSTSNDEQFF | TGTGCCAGCATGGAGGTCTCGACTAGCAACGATGAGCAGTTCTTC | TRBV2 | few | TRBD2 | TRBJ2-1
CASSPERGRYGYTF | TGTGCCAGCTCACCAGAAAGGGGCCGATATGGCTACACCTTC | TRBV18 | - | - | TRBJ1-2
CASSVSSGLTKAFF | TGCGCCAGCAGCGTATCCTCGGGGCTCACCAAAGCTTTCTTT | TRBV5-1 | - | - | TRBJ1-1
CASRVDTSYEQYF | TGTGCCAGCAGGGTGGACACTTCCTACGAGCAGTACTTC | TRBV28 | - | - | TRBJ2-7
CASSFHATDTQYF | TGTGCCAGCAGCTTCCACGCCACAGATACGCAGTATTTT | TRBV7-3 | - | - | TRBJ2-3
CAWSRLYEQYF | TGTGCCTGGAGCAGGCTATACGAGCAGTACTTC | TRBV30 | - | - | TRBJ2-7
CASSRDRGYEQYF | TGTGCCAGCAGTCGGGACAGGGGGTACGAGCAGTACTTC | TRBV28 | - | TRBD1 | TRBJ2-7
CSVSTPNTEAFF | TGCAGCGTTTCGACTCCTAACACTGAAGCTTTCTTT | TRBV29-1 | few | - | TRBJ1-1
CASSWGRSGPRQFF | TGTGCCAGTAGCTGGGGACGGAGCGGTCCCAGGCAGTTCTTC | TRBV19 | - | - | TRBJ2-1
CASSTIPVTYEQYF | TGTGCCAGCAGCACTATCCCGGTAACCTACGAGCAGTACTTC | TRBV9 | - | - | TRBJ2-7
CASSGTGTADEKLFF | TGTGCCAGCAGTGGAACCGGGACAGCGGATGAAAAACTGTTTTTT | TRBV6-1 | - | TRBD1 | TRBJ1-4
CASSRTGPETQYF | TGTGCCAGCAGCCGGACAGGGCCGGAGACCCAGTACTTC | TRBV7-2 | - | TRBD1 | TRBJ2-5
CASRTGGSYNEQFF | TGTGCCAGCAGGACAGGGGGCTCCTACAATGAGCAGTTCTTC | TRBV7-9 | - | TRBD1 | TRBJ2-1
CASSKRTENTEAFF | TGTGCCAGCAGTAAACGGACGGAGAACACTGAAGCTTTCTTT | TRBV6-5 | - | - | TRBJ1-1
CASSPGLAGVYDTGELFF | TGCGCCAGCAGCCCAGGACTAGCGGGAGTCTACGACACCGGGGAGCTGTTTTTT | TRBV5-1 | - | TRBD2 | TRBJ2-2
CASSPRGRGRWDEQYF | TGTGCCAGCAGCCCGAGGGGGCGCGGGAGATGGGACGAGCAGTACTTC | TRBV7-9 | - | - | TRBJ2-7
CASSLGREKLFF | TGCGCCAGCAGCTTGGGGAGGGAAAAACTGTTTTTT | TRBV5-1 | - | - | TRBJ1-4